What follows are 3 T cell receptor beta chains derived from one specimen sequenced in a study of cytomegalovirus exposure and HLA in healthy donors. With 60 Vbeta and 13 Jbeta primers, the PCR was carried out. Sequencing used immunoSEQ multiplex PCR; TCRdb keeps in-frame clones, though not all of them. The sample carries 150,000 to 200,000 clones, about an eighth recorded once. Sequenced material: PBMCs. The receptors shown here come from a man in his forties or fifties in good health and CMV-seropositive.

This clone was seen a few times. The J gene is TRBJ1-2, the V gene TRBV6-1, with D maybe TRBD1 (5 bases). There are 12 residues in the CDR3. Germline V gene sequence: CDR1 MNHNS, CDR2 SASEGT. Trimming pared 7 bases from V and 7 bases from J, leaving 13 bases between. The CDR3 nucleotides read TGTGCCAGCACCTTAATCGGGGGTGGCTACACCTTC. It encodes CASTLIGGGYTF.

In its sample, this clone was seen a few times. The CDR3 region is CASSSGGWNQPQHF. The CDR3 region has the DNA TGTGCCAGCAGCAGCGGTGGCTGGAATCAGCCCCAGCATTTT. The chain joins TRBV5-6 to TRBJ1-5; D call uncertain. The germline gives CDR1 SGHDT, CDR2 YYEEEE. The V and J ends lost 4 bases and 4 bases respectively, with 12 bases between them. This CDR3 comprises 14 residues.

This clone was picked up a small number of times. This chain connects TRBV6-1 to TRBJ1-1; D ambiguous. V was trimmed by 7 bases and J by 5 bases, leaving 11 bases between them. Germline V lookup: CDR1 MNHNS, CDR2 SASEGT. The CDR3 is 12 amino acids. This chain's CDR3 is CASTLIRTEAFF. The CDR3 DNA reads TGTGCCAGCACTCTAATCCGGACTGAAGCTTTCTTT.